This T cell receptor beta chain was found in a study of blood T cell repertoires in COVID-19 (TCRdb year 2020). As for the study more broadly: Samples from collaborators originated in the United States, Italy and Spain and spanned both the acute and convalescent phases of COVID-19. The material from the prospective study consisted of cDNA or gDNA derived from T cells, B-cell-depleted T cells, or PBMCs. Subjects who had been exposed to COVID-19, were actively infected with it, or had recovered from it provided the deeply sampled blood TCRbeta repertoires that made up the dataset. The repertoires were released in a freely available public database meant as a resource for research on the immune response to SARS-CoV-2. The samples were drawn from the first 160 participants of the ongoing ImmuneRACE study and from over a thousand subjects provided by 6 global collaborators. Sample metadata almost always included a de-identified subject ID, COVID-19 status, age in years and sex. Where HLA class I and class II types were available, the types were taken from metadata supplied by the sample provider, not from assay-based typing.

The paper's findings and limits, for the study overall: The quantity of clinical and demographic metadata differed by source and by participant and was supplied without curation.

In Seattle, one collaborating source enrolled patients while the infection was active and tracked those patients longitudinally over the course of disease. The collaborating institutions used their own protocols to collect whole blood in K2EDTA tubes. For TCRbeta analysis, collaborator samples were shipped as frozen whole blood, as isolated PBMCs, or as DNA extracted from either sample type. With respect to this clone: The antigen it binds to is not known. No much larger clone exists at a distance of one base, and base qualities are not known.

The CDR3 numbers 20 residues from cysteine through phenylalanine. The only DNA kept is the CDR3, 60 bases in frame from the first base. V is pruned by 0 bases and J by 4 bases, leaving 17 bases of the junction without a gene match. From the germline V gene (reference sequence), CDR1 is LGHDT and CDR2 is YNNKEL. TCRbeta CDR3 regions were amplified from genomic DNA using the immunoSEQ Assay, a bias-controlled multiplex PCR. Regarding the original processing steps: Nucleated cell counts per sample were estimated from amplification of reference gene primers within the assay. To quantify the absolute abundance of each unique TCRbeta CDR3 rearrangement, sequence reads were collapsed and filtered. Productive Simpson clonality was computed per sample as the square root of Simpson's diversity index over productive rearrangements. TCRdb took over this immuneACCESS table, retaining in-frame rearrangements with V and J assigned. Such tables are incomplete; in checked studies, under half of the missing clones stem from an unresolved V gene, and the remainder is unexplained. That table supplies the V and J calls and clone size; D and trimming were determined from the DNA. The sample table records approximately 75,000 clones; about 88% of these occur just once. The top ten hold about 5.7% of the sample.

The TCR was taken from an elderly man with COVID-19, enrolled during active disease. The sequenced sample consisted of peripheral blood. Here the chain combines TRBV3-1 (or the pseudogene TRBV3-2) and TRBJ1-5; 8 central nucleotides agree with TRBD1. The CDR3: CASSQDPGQGQFYRNQPQHF. The nucleotide sequence is TGTGCCAGCAGCCAAGATCCCGGACAGGGACAATTTTATAGAAATCAGCCCCAGCATTTT.